Presented here are 14 T cell receptor beta chains from one specimen sequenced in a study of blood T cell repertoires in COVID-19. Using immunoSEQ multiplex PCR, the repertoire was profiled, and TCRdb retains in-frame clones only, with some absent. The data show about 36,000 clones, 78% seen once. Sequenced: peripheral blood. The receptor set was obtained from a man in his sixties with acute or convalescent COVID-19.

The CDR3 sequence: CASSLYEGGVFEKLFF. The CDR3 bases are TGTGCCAGCAGTTTATACGAAGGGGGCGTTTTTGAAAAACTGTTTTTT. V gene TRBV28 combines with J gene TRBJ1-4; 7 bases fit TRBD1. The V gene end was trimmed by 1 base and the J gene end by 7 bases; junction bases not matched to a gene: 9. The germline V gene has CDR1 MDHEN and CDR2 SYDVKM. The CDR3 covers 16 residues.

The chain combines TRBV7-2 with TRBJ2-1; 7 bases match TRBD2. Unmatched junction bases numbered 5, after V lost 1 base and J lost 5 bases. The CDR3 has 15 residues. The germline V gene has CDR1 SGHTA and CDR2 FQGNSA. CDR3 in amino acids: CASSLVASGNNEQFF. CDR3 DNA sequence: TGTGCCAGCAGCTTAGTGGCTAGCGGAAACAATGAGCAGTTCTTC.

J is TRBJ1-5 and V is TRBV4-2; D possibly corresponds to TRBD1 (6 bases). This CDR3 comprises 18 residues. Germline V CDR1 and CDR2: LGHNA, YNFKEQ. Deletions cut 0 bases from V and 4 bases from J, with 19 bases between. The CDR3 sequence: CASSQDPTGTQENQPQHF. The CDR3, as DNA: TGTGCCAGCAGCCAAGATCCGACAGGTACACAGGAGAATCAGCCCCAGCATTTT.

The J gene is TRBJ2-6, the V gene TRBV3-1 (or the pseudogene TRBV3-2); tentatively, D is TRBD2 (6 bases). This CDR3 has 18 amino acids. Germline V lookup: CDR1 LGHDT, CDR2 YNNKEL (reference sequence). V was clipped by 0 bases and J by 3 bases, with 15 bases between them. DNA for the CDR3: TGTGCCAGCAGCCAAGATCAGCCGAGCGGGTTTGGGGCCAACGTCCTGACTTTC. This gives the protein CASSQDQPSGFGANVLTF.

The J gene is TRBJ2-5, the V gene TRBV7-8; D is undetermined. Germline V gives CDR1 SGHVS, CDR2 FQNEAQ. Trimming removed 1 base from V and 2 bases from J, with 5 bases in between. The CDR3 totals 13 residues. The DNA of the CDR3 is TGTGCCAGCAGCTTAGGTCAGCAAGAGACCCAGTACTTC. As protein: CASSLGQQETQYF.

This rearrangement joins TRBV4-3 to TRBJ2-7; a possible D gene is TRBD2 (6 bases). Trimming took off 4 bases at V and 3 bases at J, with 13 bases between the two ends. In germline, CDR1 is LGHNA, CDR2 YSLEER. The CDR3 consists of 14 residues. CDR3 residues: CASSPGLRLYEQYF. In DNA form, the CDR3 reads TGCGCCAGCAGCCCGGGACTTAGGCTCTACGAGCAGTACTTC.

The rearrangement links TRBV5-1 to TRBJ1-2, with D perhaps TRBD1 (6 bases). This CDR3 is 16 amino acids long. Deletions cut 4 bases from V and 6 bases from J, with 22 bases between. Germline CDR1 is SGHRS and CDR2 is YFSETQ. CDR3 in amino acids: CASSPGGQGGRDGYTF. The CDR3 DNA reads as TGCGCCAGCAGCCCGGGGGGCCAGGGAGGAAGGGATGGCTACACCTTC. Drawing the rest from reference TRBV5-1 and TRBJ1-2, the complete variable domain is KAGVTQTPRYLIKTRGQQVTLSCSPISGHRSVSWYQQTPGQGLQFLFEYFSETQRNKGNFPGRFSGRQFSNSRSEMNVSTLELGDSALYLCASSPGGQGGRDGYTFGSGTRLTVV.

The chain links TRBV7-9 to TRBJ1-1, with D unclear. Looked up from germline, CDR1 is SEHNR and CDR2 is FQNEAQ (reference sequence). V was cut by 5 bases and J by 5 bases, with 12 bases left in between. The CDR3 has 13 amino acids. CDR3 sequence (DNA): TGTGCCAGCAGCGCAATTAGTGAGACTGAAGCTTTCTTT. This gives the protein CASSAISETEAFF.

V usage is TRBV7-8 and J usage is TRBJ1-5; TRBD1 is a possible D gene (6 bases). Trimming pared 3 bases from V and 2 bases from J, leaving 8 bases between. Germline CDR1 is SGHVS and CDR2 is FQNEAQ. The CDR3 has 14 amino acids. This CDR3 is CASSLKGGNQPQHF. CDR3 bases: TGTGCCAGCAGCTTGAAGGGGGGCAATCAGCCCCAGCATTTT.

This clone was seen once. J is TRBJ2-1 and V is TRBV3-1 (or the pseudogene TRBV3-2); weak D call: TRBD2 (6 bases). This CDR3 has 18 residues. V dropped 1 base and J dropped 5 bases, with 21 bases sitting between them. Per the germline V gene, CDR1 is LGHDT and CDR2 is YNNKEL (reference sequence). The CDR3, as DNA: TGTGCCAGCAGCCAAGGCTTTCCTAGCGTCATGGGGGACAATGAGCAGTTCTTC. It specifies CASSQGFPSVMGDNEQFF.

V gene TRBV12-3 or TRBV12-4 combines with J gene TRBJ2-7; TRBD2 might be the D (5 bases). This CDR3 region has 13 residues. The ends were cut back, 7 bases at V and 5 bases at J, with 15 bases in the middle. The DNA for the CDR3 is TGTGCCAGCAAGCGGAGTATTGTTAACGAGCAGTACTTC. Its translation: CASKRSIVNEQYF.

The V and J genes are TRBV2 and TRBJ2-5; 8 bases align to TRBD2. With 5 bases clipped from V and 5 bases from J, the junction kept 7 bases outside the gene matches. This CDR3 comprises 14 residues. Per the germline V gene, CDR1 is SNHLY and CDR2 is FYNNEI. CDR3 nucleotides: TGTGCCAGCAGTTTGGGACTAGGGCGGGAGACCCAGTACTTC. It codes for CASSLGLGRETQYF.

The V and J genes are TRBV10-3 and TRBJ2-7; D is unclear. Germline CDR1 and CDR2: ENHRY and SYGVKD. Trimming took 6 bases from V and 1 from J, leaving 4 bases between them. The CDR3 sequence is 11 residues long. The CDR3, as DNA: TGTGCCATCAGACAATCCTACGAGCAGTACTTC. Its translation: CAIRQSYEQYF.

The chain is built from TRBV11-2 and TRBJ2-7, with TRBD2 identical over 8 bases. The V and J ends lost 5 bases and 2 bases, in that order; junction bases with no gene match: 5. Germline V gives CDR1 SGHAT, CDR2 FQNNGV. This CDR3 has 14 amino acids. The CDR3 here is CASSLGRAAYEQYF. The CDR3 DNA sequence: TGTGCCAGCAGCCTCGGGAGGGCCGCCTACGAGCAGTACTTC.